This T cell receptor (beta chain) was captured by sequencing in a study of blood T cell repertoires in COVID-19. Sequencing was performed with immunoSEQ multiplex PCR; in TCRdb, only in-frame clones are kept and a portion is missing. The profile covers tens of thousands of clones, with about 80% appearing a single time and about 9.4% taken by the ten largest. With 2 bases removed from V and 4 bases from J, the gap between germline ends came to 13 bases. CDR1 is SGHTA and CDR2 is FQGTGA in the germline V gene. The CDR3 is 15 amino acids. The chain has TRBV7-3 and TRBJ2-3; possible D gene TRBD2, 6 bases. The material sequenced was peripheral blood. This sequence originates from a woman in her seventies with acute or convalescent COVID-19. The CDR3 protein is CASSLGGNGADTQYF. In nucleotides, the CDR3 is TGTGCCAGCAGCTTAGGCGGGAACGGGGCAGATACGCAGTATTTT.